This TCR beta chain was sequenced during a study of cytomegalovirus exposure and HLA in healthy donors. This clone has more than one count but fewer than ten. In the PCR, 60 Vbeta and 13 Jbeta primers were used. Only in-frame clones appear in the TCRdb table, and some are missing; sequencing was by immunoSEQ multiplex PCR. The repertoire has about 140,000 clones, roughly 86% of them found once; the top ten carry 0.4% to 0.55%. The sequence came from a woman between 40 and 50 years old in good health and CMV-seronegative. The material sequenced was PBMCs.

The CDR3 DNA reads as TGCGCCAGCAGCTTACCCAGCACCGGGACTAGGTCTGAGCAGTTCTTC. Protein sequence: CASSLPSTGTRSEQFF. The chain carries TRBV5-1 and TRBJ2-1, with TRBD2 matching 8 bases. This CDR3 has 16 residues. The germline CDR1 and CDR2 sequences are SGHRS and YFSETQ. Trimming removed 2 bases from V and 9 bases from J; junction bases left unmatched: 13.